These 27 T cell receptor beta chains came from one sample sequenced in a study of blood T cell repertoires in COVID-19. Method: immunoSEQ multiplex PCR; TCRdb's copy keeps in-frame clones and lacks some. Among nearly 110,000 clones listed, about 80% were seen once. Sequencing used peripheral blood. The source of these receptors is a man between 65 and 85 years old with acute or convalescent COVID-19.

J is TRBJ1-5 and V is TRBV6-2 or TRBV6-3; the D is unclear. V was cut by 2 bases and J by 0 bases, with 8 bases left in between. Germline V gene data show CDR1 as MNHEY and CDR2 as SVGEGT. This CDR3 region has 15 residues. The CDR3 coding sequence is TGTGCCAGCAGTTACCGCCAGGATAGCAATCAGCCCCAGCATTTT. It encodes CASSYRQDSNQPQHF.

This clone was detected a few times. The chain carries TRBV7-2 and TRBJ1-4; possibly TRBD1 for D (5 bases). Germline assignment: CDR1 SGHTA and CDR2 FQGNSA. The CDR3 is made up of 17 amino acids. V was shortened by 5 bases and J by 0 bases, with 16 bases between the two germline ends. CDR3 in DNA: TGTGCCAGCAGCAAAGACAGTAAGAGAGCAACTAATGAAAAACTGTTTTTT. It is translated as CASSKDSKRATNEKLFF.

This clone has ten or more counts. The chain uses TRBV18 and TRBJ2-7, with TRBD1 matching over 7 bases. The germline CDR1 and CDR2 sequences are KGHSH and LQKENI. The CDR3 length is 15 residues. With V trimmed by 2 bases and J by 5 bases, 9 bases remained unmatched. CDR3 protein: CASSPETGTANEQYF. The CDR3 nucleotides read TGTGCCAGCTCACCAGAGACAGGGACCGCCAACGAGCAGTACTTC.

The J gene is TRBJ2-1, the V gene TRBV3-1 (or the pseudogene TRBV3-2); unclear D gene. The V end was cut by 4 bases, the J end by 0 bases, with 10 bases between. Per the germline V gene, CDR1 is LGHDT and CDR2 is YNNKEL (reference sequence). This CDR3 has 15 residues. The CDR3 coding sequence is TGTGCCAGCAGCCCCCGACTTGACTCCTACAATGAGCAGTTCTTC. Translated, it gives CASSPRLDSYNEQFF.

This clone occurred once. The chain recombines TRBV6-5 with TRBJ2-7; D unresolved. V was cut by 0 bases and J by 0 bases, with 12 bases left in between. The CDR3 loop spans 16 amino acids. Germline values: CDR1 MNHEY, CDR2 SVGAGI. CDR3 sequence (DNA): TGTGCCAGCAGTTACTCGAACGACTTTAGCTCCTACGAGCAGTACTTC. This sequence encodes CASSYSNDFSSYEQYF.

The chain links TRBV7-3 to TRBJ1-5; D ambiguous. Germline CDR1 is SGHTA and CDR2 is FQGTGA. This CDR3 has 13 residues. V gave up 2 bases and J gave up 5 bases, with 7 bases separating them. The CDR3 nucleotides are TGTGCCAGCAGCTTAGAGGAAGATCAGCCCCAGCATTTT. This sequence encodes CASSLEEDQPQHF.

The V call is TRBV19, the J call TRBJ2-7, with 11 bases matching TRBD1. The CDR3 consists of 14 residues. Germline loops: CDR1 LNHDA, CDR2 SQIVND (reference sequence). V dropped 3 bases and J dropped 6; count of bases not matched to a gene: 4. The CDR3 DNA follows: TGTGCCAGTAGTATGCGGACAGGGGGCATCGAGCAGTACTTC. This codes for CASSMRTGGIEQYF.

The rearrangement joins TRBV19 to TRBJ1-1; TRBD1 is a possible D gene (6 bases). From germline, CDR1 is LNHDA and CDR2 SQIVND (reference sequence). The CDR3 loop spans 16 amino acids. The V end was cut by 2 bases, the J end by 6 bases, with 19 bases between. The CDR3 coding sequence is TGTGCCAGTAGTATAAAGCCCGACAGGTTCGTTTCTGAAGCTTTCTTT. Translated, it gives CASSIKPDRFVSEAFF.

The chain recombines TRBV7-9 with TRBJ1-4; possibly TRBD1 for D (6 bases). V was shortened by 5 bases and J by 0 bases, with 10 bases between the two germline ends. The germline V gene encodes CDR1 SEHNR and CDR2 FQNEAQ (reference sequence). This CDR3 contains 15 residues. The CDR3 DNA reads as TGTGCCAGCAGCCAAGGGGGTGCAACTAATGAAAAACTGTTTTTT. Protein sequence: CASSQGGATNEKLFF.

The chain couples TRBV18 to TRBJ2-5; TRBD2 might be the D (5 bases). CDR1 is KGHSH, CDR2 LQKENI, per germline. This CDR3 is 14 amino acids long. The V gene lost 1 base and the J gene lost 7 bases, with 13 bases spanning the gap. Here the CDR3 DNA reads TGTGCCAGCTCACCACTCGGCAATGAGGGGACCCAGTACTTC. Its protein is CASSPLGNEGTQYF.

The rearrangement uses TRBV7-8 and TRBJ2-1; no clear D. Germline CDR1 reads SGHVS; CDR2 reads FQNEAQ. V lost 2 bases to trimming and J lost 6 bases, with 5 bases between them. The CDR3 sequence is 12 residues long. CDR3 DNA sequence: TGTGCCAGCAGCTTATCGGGCAATGAGCAGTTCTTC. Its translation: CASSLSGNEQFF.

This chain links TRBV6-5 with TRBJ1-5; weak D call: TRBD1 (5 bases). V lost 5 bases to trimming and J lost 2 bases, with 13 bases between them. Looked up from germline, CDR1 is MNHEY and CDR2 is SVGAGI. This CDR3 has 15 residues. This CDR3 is CASSRGWGGNQPQHF. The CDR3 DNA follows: TGTGCCAGCAGTAGGGGTTGGGGCGGCAATCAGCCCCAGCATTTT.

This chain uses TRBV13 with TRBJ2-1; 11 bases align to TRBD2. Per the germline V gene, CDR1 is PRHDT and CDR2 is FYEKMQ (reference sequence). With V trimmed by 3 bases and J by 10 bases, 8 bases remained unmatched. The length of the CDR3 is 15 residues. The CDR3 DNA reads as TGTGCCAGCAGCTTTAGACTAGCGGGGACCGGAGAGCAGTTCTTC. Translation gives CASSFRLAGTGEQFF.

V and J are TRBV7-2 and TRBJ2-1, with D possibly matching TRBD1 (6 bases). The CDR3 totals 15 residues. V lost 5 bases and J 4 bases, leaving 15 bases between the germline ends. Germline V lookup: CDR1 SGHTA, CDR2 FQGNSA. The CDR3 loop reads CASSTAGTTYNEQFF. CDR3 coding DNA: TGTGCCAGCAGCACGGCCGGGACAACATACAATGAGCAGTTCTTC.

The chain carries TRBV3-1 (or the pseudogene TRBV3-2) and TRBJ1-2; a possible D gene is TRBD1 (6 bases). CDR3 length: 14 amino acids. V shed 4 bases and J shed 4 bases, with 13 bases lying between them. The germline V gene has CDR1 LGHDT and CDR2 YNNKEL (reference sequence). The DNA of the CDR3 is TGTGCCAGCAGCCCCGGTGGACAGAGCTATGGCTACACCTTC. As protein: CASSPGGQSYGYTF.

In nucleotides, the CDR3 is TGTGCCAGCAGTCCCCTAGCGGGGGGCTCCTACGAGCAGTACTTC. Translating it yields CASSPLAGGSYEQYF. The rearrangement joins TRBV2 to TRBJ2-7; 11 bases map to TRBD2. The V gene end was trimmed by 5 bases and the J gene end by 0 bases; junction bases not matched to a gene: 3. Germline V gene lookup returns CDR1 SNHLY and CDR2 FYNNEI. The CDR3 covers 15 residues.

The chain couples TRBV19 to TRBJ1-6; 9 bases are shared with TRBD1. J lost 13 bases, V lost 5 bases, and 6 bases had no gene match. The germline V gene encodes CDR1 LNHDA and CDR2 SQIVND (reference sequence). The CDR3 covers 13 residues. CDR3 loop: CASSLDRGSPLHF. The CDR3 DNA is TGTGCCAGTAGTTTGGACAGGGGATCGCCCCTCCACTTT.

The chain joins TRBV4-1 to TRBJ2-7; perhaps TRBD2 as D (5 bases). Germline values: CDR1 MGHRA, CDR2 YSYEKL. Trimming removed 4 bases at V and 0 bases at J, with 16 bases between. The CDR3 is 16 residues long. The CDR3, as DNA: TGCGCCAGCAGCCTCCTCCGGGGTTGGGACTCCTACGAGCAGTACTTC. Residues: CASSLLRGWDSYEQYF.

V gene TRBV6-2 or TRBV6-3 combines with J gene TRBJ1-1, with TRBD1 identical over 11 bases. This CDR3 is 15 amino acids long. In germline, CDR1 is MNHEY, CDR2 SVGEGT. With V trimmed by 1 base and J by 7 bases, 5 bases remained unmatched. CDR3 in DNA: TGTGCCAGCAGTTACTACGGGACAGGGGGAGGTGAAGCTTTCTTT. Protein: CASSYYGTGGGEAFF.

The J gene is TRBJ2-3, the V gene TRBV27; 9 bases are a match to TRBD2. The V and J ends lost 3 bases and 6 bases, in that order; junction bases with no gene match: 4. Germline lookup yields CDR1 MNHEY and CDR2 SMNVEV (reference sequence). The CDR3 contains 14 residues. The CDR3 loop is CASSFRAGGDTQYF. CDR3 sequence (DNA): TGTGCCAGCAGTTTCCGGGCGGGAGGGGATACGCAGTATTTT.

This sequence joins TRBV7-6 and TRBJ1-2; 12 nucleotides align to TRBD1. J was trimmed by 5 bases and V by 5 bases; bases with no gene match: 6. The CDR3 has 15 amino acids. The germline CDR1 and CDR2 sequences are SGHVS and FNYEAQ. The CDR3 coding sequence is TGTGCCAGCAGCGCAGGGACAGGGGGCGGGTATGGCTACACCTTC. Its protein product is CASSAGTGGGYGYTF.

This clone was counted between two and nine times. The CDR3 DNA reads as TGTGCCAGCACCCAACCGGGACAGGGCAACACCGGGGAGCTGTTTTTT. Protein sequence: CASTQPGQGNTGELFF. The chain is built from TRBV11-2 and TRBJ2-2, with 9 bases fitting TRBD1. From germline, CDR1 is SGHAT and CDR2 FQNNGV. The J segment lost 2 bases and the V segment lost 7 bases, leaving 8 bases of the junction unmatched. The CDR3 totals 16 residues.

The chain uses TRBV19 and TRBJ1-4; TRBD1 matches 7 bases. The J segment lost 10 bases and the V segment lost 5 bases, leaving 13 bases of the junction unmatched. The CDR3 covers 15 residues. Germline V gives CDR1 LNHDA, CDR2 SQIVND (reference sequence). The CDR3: CASSPGGQSYGKLFF. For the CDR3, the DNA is TGTGCCAGTAGTCCAGGGGGACAGTCTTACGGAAAACTGTTTTTT.

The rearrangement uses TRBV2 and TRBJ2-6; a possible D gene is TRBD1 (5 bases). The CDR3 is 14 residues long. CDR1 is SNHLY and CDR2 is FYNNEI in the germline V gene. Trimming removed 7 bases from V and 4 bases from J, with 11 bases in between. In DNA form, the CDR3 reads TGTGCCAGCACCCAGGGTACCGGGGCCAACGTCCTGACTTTC. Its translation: CASTQGTGANVLTF.

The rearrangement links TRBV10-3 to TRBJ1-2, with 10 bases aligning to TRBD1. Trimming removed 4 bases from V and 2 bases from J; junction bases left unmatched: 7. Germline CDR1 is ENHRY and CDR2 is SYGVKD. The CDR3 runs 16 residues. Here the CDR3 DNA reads TGTGCCATCAGTGGAGCTCCGGGACAGGGGAACTATGGCTACACCTTC. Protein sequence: CAISGAPGQGNYGYTF.

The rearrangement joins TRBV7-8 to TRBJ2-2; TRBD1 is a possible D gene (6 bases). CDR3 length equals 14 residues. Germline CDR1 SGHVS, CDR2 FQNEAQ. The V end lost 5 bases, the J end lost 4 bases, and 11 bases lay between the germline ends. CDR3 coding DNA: TGTGCCAGCAGCAACAGGGCCGGCACCGGGGAGCTGTTTTTT. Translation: CASSNRAGTGELFF.

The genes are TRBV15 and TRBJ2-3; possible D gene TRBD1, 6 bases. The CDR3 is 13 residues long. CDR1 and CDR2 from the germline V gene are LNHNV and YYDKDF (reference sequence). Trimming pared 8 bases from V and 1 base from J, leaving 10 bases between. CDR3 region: CATRDTRTDTQYF. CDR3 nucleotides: TGTGCCACCCGGGACACTCGCACAGATACGCAGTATTTT.